Below, one TCR beta chain is given with its context. The antigen is not known. This entry belongs to a study of T-cell memory formation after mild COVID-19. Study details: Among the donors, TCR clusters were largely specific to each donor. The study, taken as a whole, reports: The finding that pre-infection memory included some responding clones suggested that cross-reactive memory joined. The study found balanced CD4/CD8 in clones contracting day 15 to 85 and a CD4+ lean in later expanders.

The CDR3 covers 13 residues. The germline V and J ends were trimmed by 4 bases and 5 bases, with 12 bases remaining between them. CDR1 is SQVTM, CDR2 ANQGSEA, per germline. Using its own MiXCR run on the 5' RACE reads, TCRdb lists one record per CDR3 protein. Among hundreds of thousands of distinct CDR3 sequences listed, about a fifth were seen once. Sequenced sample: PBMCs or a T cell subset sorted from them (not recorded which). This chain links TRBV29-1 with TRBJ2-1, with D perhaps matching TRBD2 (5 bases). This receptor was identified in an adult woman who had mild COVID-19 (a few samples of this study predate the infection). Cell type and time point are not known. The CDR3 here is CSVVVATHNEQFF. DNA of the CDR3: TGCAGCGTTGTGGTAGCGACTCACAATGAGCAGTTCTTC.